The 6 T cell receptor beta chains reported below all come from one sample, sequenced in a study of CD8+ T cells in alopecia areata. Following RNA extraction, reverse transcription yielded cDNA that acted as the sequencing template. Using immunoSEQ multiplex PCR, the repertoire was profiled, and TCRdb retains in-frame clones only, with some absent. This sample has roughly 180,000 clones, with almost 65% found just once. The starting material was CD4+ T cells sorted from blood, obtained at week 0. These receptor sequences come from a human donor with alopecia areata.

This clone showed up just a few times. The chain is built from TRBV4-3 and TRBJ1-6; possible D gene TRBD1, 5 bases. There are 13 residues in the CDR3. Germline V lookup: CDR1 LGHNA, CDR2 YSLEER. The germline V and J ends were trimmed by 2 bases and 7 bases, with 6 bases remaining between them. The CDR3 reads CASSQQGNSPLHF. In DNA form, the CDR3 reads TGCGCCAGCAGCCAACAGGGAAATTCACCCCTCCACTTT.

The chain couples TRBV19 to TRBJ2-7; TRBD2 aligns across 11 bases. Germline V gene lookup returns CDR1 LNHDA and CDR2 SQIVND (reference sequence). This CDR3 region has 17 residues. After removal of 3 bases from V and 2 bases from J, the junction contained 9 bases not matched to a gene. CDR3 DNA sequence: TGTGCCAGTAGTATCTCGCTAGCGGGGGGACTTCCCTACGAGCAGTACTTC. It is translated as CASSISLAGGLPYEQYF. Variable domain in full (rest from reference TRBV19 and TRBJ2-7): DGGITQSPKYLFRKEGQNVTLSCEQNLNHDAMYWYRQDPGQGLRLIYYSQIVNDFQKGDIAEGYSVSREKKESFPLTVTSAQKNPTAFYLCASSISLAGGLPYEQYFGPGTRLTVT.

The chain couples TRBV29-1 to TRBJ2-7; 8 nucleotides match TRBD1. The CDR3 spans 12 residues. After removal of 6 bases from V and 2 bases from J, the junction contained 3 bases not matched to a gene. CDR1 is SQVTM and CDR2 is ANQGSEA in the germline V gene. The chain's CDR3 is CSVRQGTYEQYF. Here the CDR3 DNA reads TGCAGCGTCAGACAGGGGACCTACGAGCAGTACTTC.

This clone has a handful of counts. This chain connects TRBV29-1 to TRBJ2-3; TRBD2 is a possible D gene (6 bases). Germline values: CDR1 SQVTM, CDR2 ANQGSEA. This CDR3 has 14 residues. V was shortened by 6 bases and J by 5 bases, with 18 bases between the two germline ends. CDR3 protein: CSVGSGLRLDTQYF. For the CDR3, the DNA is TGCAGCGTGGGGTCGGGACTCCGGTTAGATACGCAGTATTTT.

V usage is TRBV4-2 and J usage is TRBJ1-4; D call uncertain. The V end was cut by 1 base, the J end by 5 bases, with 8 bases between. The V gene's germline CDR1 is LGHNA and CDR2 YNFKEQ. The CDR3 contains 14 residues. CDR3 amino acids: CASSQGQQNEKLFF. The CDR3 bases are TGTGCCAGCAGCCAAGGGCAGCAGAATGAAAAACTGTTTTTT.

V gene TRBV29-1 combines with J gene TRBJ2-1; 15 nucleotides agree with TRBD2. Germline assignment: CDR1 SQVTM and CDR2 ANQGSEA. There are 16 residues in the CDR3. The ends lost 6 bases at V and 4 bases at J; junction bases unmatched: 7. The CDR3 sequence: CSVRPGLAGGYNEQFF. The CDR3 DNA reads as TGCAGCGTCAGACCGGGACTAGCGGGGGGATACAATGAGCAGTTCTTC.